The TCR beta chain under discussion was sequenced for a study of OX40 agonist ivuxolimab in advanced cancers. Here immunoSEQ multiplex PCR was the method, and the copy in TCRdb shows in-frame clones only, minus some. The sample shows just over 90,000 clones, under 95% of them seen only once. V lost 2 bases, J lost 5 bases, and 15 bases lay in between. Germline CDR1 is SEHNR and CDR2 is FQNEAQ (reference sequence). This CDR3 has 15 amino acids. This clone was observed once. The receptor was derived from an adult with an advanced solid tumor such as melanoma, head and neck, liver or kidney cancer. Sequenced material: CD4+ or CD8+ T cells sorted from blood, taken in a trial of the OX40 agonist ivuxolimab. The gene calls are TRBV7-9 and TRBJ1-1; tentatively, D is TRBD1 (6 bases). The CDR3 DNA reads TGTGCCAGCAGCTTATTCGGGGGGCGCAGGACTGAAGCTTTCTTT. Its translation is CASSLFGGRRTEAFF.